Detailed here is one TCR beta chain. The antigen is unknown. These data come from a study of OX40 agonist ivuxolimab in advanced cancers. General study points: Low normalized clonal expansion also occurred in some nonresponding patients.

A history of autoimmune disease or systemic immunosuppression excluded patients. Some clones are missing from TCRdb's copy, which holds only in-frame ones; the method was immunoSEQ multiplex PCR. The data contain around 31,000 clones, more than 70% of them seen just once; the ten biggest clones take up around 33%. CDR1 and CDR2 (germline): LNHDA, SQIVND (reference sequence). V gave up 9 bases and J gave up 2 bases, with 18 bases separating them. The CDR3 loop spans 15 amino acids. The chain has TRBV19 and TRBJ2-3; D perhaps matches TRBD1 (6 bases). The material sequenced was CD4+ or CD8+ T cells sorted from blood, taken in a trial of the OX40 agonist ivuxolimab. This TCR was recovered from an adult with an advanced solid tumor such as melanoma, head and neck, liver or kidney cancer. CDR3 amino acids: CASSAAGVFTDTQYF. The CDR3 DNA reads TGTGCCAGCAGTGCGGCAGGGGTATTCACAGATACGCAGTATTTT.